Below are 11 T cell receptor delta chains sequenced from a single sample in a study of γδ T cells in repeated Plasmodium falciparum infection. Gammadelta T cells were flow-sorted from PBMC into Vgamma9/Vdelta2+ and Vdelta2-negative populations for bulk analysis. TCRdb called clones anew from the multiplex PCR reads with CATT. The sample shows tens of thousands of delta-chain clones, around 1.7% of them seen only once. Sample: gamma-delta T cells from blood. The origin of the receptors is a pool of human donors (malaria-infected and uninfected, not separated).

As to this clone: TCRdb shows a much larger clone's protein in place of this DNA's translation, and the two differ at residue 15, likely through a read error; the protein shown is translated from the DNA. This chain joins TRDV1 and TRDJ1; TRDD3 matches at 11 bases. Germline V CDR1 and CDR2: TSWWSYY, QGS. J was trimmed by 0 bases and V by 7 bases; bases with no gene match: 22. CDR3 length: 21 amino acids. CDR3 bases: TGTGCTCTTGAACGAGTCTGGGGGATACAGGCCCGAGGGGCTAACACCGATAAACTCATCTTT. This sequence encodes CALERVWGIQARGANTDKLIF.

In its sample, this clone was seen a few times. In nucleotides, the CDR3 is TGTGCTCTTGGGGAACTCGAGCCGAACTGGGGGATCCTAAGGTACACCGATAAACTCATCTTT. Translating it yields CALGELEPNWGILRYTDKLIF. The rearrangement uses TRDV1 and TRDJ1; 10 bases agree with TRDD3. The J gene is absent in TCRdb and was assigned here via DNA matching to germline. With V trimmed by 0 bases and J by 0 bases, 16 bases remained unmatched. Looked up from germline, CDR1 is TSWWSYY and CDR2 is QGS. The CDR3 has 21 amino acids.

This clone was seen only a few times. TCRdb pairs this DNA with a much larger clone's protein that differs at residue 3, likely a read error; the protein shown was translated from the DNA. The chain joins TRDV3 to TRDJ2; 7 bases agree with TRDD3. TCRdb gives no J gene; it was assigned here by matching the DNA to germline. Germline V CDR1 and CDR2: TVYSNPD, GDNSRS (reference sequence). CDR3 length: 19 residues. V lost 5 bases and J lost 4; bases outside the gene matches: 25. CDR3 in DNA: TGTGCCCTTCCCTCCGGGGTACTGGGGATCCCGACAGGGACAGCACAACTCTTCTTT. As protein: CALPSGVLGIPTGTAQLFF. The variable domain in full, with the rest retrieved from reference TRDV3 and TRDJ2, is CDKVTQSSPDQTVASGSEVVLLCTYDTVYSNPDLFWYRIRPDYSFQFVFYGDNSRSEGADFTQGRFSVKHILTQKAFHLVISPVRTEDSATYYCALPSGVLGIPTGTAQLFFGKGTQLIVEP.

This clone came up many times. Translating this DNA gives a protein that differs at residue 12 from the TCRdb one, which belongs to a much larger clone; a read error is likely, and the protein shown is this translation. The chain combines TRDV1 with TRDJ1; D not certain. CDR1 is TSWWSYY, CDR2 QGS, per germline. The CDR3 runs to 14 residues. The CDR3 DNA is TGTGCTCTTGGGGCCTTACCCGGAGGGCATAAACCCATCTTT. Translating gives CALGALPGGHKPIF.

This clone was seen at least ten times. A much larger clone differs from this one at a single base, so this may be a read error. The chain recombines TRDV2 with TRDJ1, with 13 bases fitting TRDD3. Germline assignment: CDR1 GEAIGNYY and CDR2 EKD. V lost 0 bases to trimming and J lost 0 bases; unmatched junction nucleotides: 9. CDR3 size: 19 residues. The CDR3, as DNA: TGTGCCTGTGACACCTTACTGGGGGATACGTCCCGATACACCGATAAACTCATCTTT. Translating gives CACDTLLGDTSRYTDKLIF.

This clone has only a few counts. This likely reflects a read error, since a far larger clone is one base away. For the V gene the call is TRDV3; the J gene has no call; the table's D call, TRDD3, has no DNA check behind it. The germline V gene encodes CDR1 TVYSNPD and CDR2 GDNSRS (reference sequence). The length of the CDR3 is 20 residues. The CDR3 is CALHKGPYSTWGASTDKLIF. CDR3 sequence (DNA): TGTGCCCTCCATAAGGGGCCCTATTCGACCTGGGGGGCCTCCACCGATAAACTCATCTTC.

This clone was seen many times. A far larger clone is just one base off, so this is likely a read error. In the same sample, other DNA sequences code for this CDR3. The J gene is TRDJ1, the V gene TRDV1; D might be TRDD3 (5 bases). Germline CDR1 reads TSWWSYY; CDR2 reads QGS. This CDR3 is built from 17 residues. CDR3 bases: TGTGCTCTTGGGGATCTCACAGGGGGCCCTGCACCCGATAAACTCATCTTC. It translates to CALGDLTGGPAPDKLIF.

This clone was observed a few times. One base separates it from a far larger clone, so it is likely a read error. The CDR3 DNA is TGTGCTCTTGGGGAGTTTCCCAGTACTGGGGGACCGACGTACACCGATAAGCTCATCTTT. It codes for CALGEFPSTGGPTYTDKLIF. No call exists for the J gene, whereas the V gene is TRDV1; the table gives TRDD3 as D, unverified against the DNA. The germline gives CDR1 TSWWSYY, CDR2 QGS. This CDR3 is 20 amino acids long.

This clone was found many times. The protein that TCRdb holds for this DNA derives from a much larger clone and differs from the translated DNA at residue 10, which likely indicates a read error; the protein shown here is translated from the DNA. The chain recombines TRDV1 with TRDJ1; 10 bases match TRDD3. V was pared by 0 bases and J by 3 bases, with 16 bases of the junction left unmatched. The CDR3 length is 20 residues. Germline CDR1 is TSWWSYY and CDR2 is QGS. The CDR3 sequence is CALGELVFWSYWGIPDKLIF. In nucleotides, the CDR3 is TGTGCTCTTGGGGAACTAGTCTTCTGGAGCTACTGGGGGATCCCCGATAAACTCATCTTT.

This clone was observed a few times. The translation of this DNA and the TCRdb protein of a much larger clone differ at residue 13, probably owing to a read error; the protein shown here is translated from the DNA. The rearrangement joins TRDV3 to TRDJ1, with 8 positions matching TRDD3. The J gene was missing in TCRdb and was found by matching the end of the DNA to germline. Germline values: CDR1 TVYSNPD, CDR2 GDNSRS (reference sequence). The V segment lost 2 bases and the J segment 4 bases; nucleotides outside the gene matches: 27. The CDR3 has 20 amino acids. CDR3 sequence (DNA): TGTGCCTTTTTGAACCCTCCTTGGGCCCGTGGGGGATGCGCGTACGATAAACTCATCTTT. It specifies CAFLNPPWARGGCAYDKLIF.

Turning to this clone: The protein that TCRdb holds for this DNA derives from a much larger clone and differs from the translated DNA at residue 6, which likely indicates a read error; the protein shown here is translated from the DNA. The chain joins TRDV3 to TRDJ1; 10 positions match TRDD3. The J gene was not available in TCRdb and was assigned here by matching the DNA to germline segments. CDR3 size: 18 residues. CDR1 TVYSNPD and CDR2 GDNSRS come from the germline V gene (reference sequence). V lost 4 bases, J lost 4 bases, and 21 bases stayed unmatched. The CDR3: CASRLPRVFRGIRDKLIF. The CDR3 DNA reads as TGTGCCTCCCGCCTCCCAAGAGTATTCCGGGGGATACGCGATAAACTCATCTTT.